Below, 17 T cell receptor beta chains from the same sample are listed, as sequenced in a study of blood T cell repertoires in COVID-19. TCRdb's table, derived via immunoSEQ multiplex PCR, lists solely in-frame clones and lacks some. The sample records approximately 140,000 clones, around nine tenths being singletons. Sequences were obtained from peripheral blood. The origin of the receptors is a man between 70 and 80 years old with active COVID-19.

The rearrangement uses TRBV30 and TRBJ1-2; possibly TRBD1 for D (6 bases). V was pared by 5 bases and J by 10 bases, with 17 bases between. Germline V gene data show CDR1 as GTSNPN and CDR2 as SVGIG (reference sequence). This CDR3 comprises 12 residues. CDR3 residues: CAWGGRALDYTF. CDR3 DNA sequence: TGTGCCTGGGGGGGGCGCGCGTTGGACTACACCTTC.

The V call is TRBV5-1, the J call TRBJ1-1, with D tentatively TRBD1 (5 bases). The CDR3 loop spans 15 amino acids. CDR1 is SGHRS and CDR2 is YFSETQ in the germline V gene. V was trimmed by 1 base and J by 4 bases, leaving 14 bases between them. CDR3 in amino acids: CASSLSSRASTEAFF. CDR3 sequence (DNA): TGCGCCAGCAGCTTGAGTAGCAGGGCTAGCACTGAAGCTTTCTTT.

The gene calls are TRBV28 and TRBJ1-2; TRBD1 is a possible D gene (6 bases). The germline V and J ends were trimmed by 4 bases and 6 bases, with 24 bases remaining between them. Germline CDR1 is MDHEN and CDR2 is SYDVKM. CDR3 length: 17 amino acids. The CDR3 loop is CASSSTRNRAGAHGYTF. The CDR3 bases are TGTGCCAGCAGTTCAACCCGAAACAGGGCCGGGGCCCATGGCTACACCTTC.

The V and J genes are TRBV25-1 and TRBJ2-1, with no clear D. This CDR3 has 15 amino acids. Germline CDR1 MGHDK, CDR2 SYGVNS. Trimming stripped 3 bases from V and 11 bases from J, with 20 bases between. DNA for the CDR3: TGTGCCAGCAGTGAGCCCTCGAGGAGCGCGAGAAAGCAGTTCTTC. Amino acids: CASSEPSRSARKQFF.

In DNA form, the CDR3 reads TGTGCCAGCAGCTTGCTAGCGGGAGAGGGAGAGACCCAGTACTTC. It encodes CASSLLAGEGETQYF. The chain employs TRBV5-5 and TRBJ2-5; 10 bases fit TRBD2. With V trimmed by 1 base and J by 4 bases, 4 bases remained unmatched. CDR3 length: 15 residues. CDR1 SGHKS and CDR2 YYEKEE come from the germline V gene (reference sequence).

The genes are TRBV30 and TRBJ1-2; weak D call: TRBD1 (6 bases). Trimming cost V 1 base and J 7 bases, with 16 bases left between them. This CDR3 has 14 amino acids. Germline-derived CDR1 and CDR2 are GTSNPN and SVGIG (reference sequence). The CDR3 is CAWSGGGNFGGYTF. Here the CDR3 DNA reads TGTGCCTGGAGTGGGGGGGGCAACTTTGGTGGCTACACCTTC.

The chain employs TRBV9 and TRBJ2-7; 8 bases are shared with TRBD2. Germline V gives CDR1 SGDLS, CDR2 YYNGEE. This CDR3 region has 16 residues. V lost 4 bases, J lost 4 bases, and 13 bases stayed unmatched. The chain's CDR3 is CASSSLTSAGRYEQYF. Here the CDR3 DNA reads TGTGCCAGCAGCTCCTTGACTAGCGCGGGACGTTACGAGCAGTACTTC.

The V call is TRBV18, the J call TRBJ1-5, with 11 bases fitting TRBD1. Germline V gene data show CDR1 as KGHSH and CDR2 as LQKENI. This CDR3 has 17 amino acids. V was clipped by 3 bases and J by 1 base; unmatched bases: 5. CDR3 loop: CASSPDGTGGSNQPQHF. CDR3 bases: TGTGCCAGCTCACCCGATGGGACAGGGGGGAGCAATCAGCCCCAGCATTTT.

The CDR3, as DNA: TGTGCCAGCAGCCAAAGGCCCCCGCGGGAGAGGGGAGATACGCAGTATTTT. This gives the protein CASSQRPPRERGDTQYF. The rearrangement links TRBV7-6 to TRBJ2-3; the match to TRBD2 covers 7 bases. This CDR3 has 17 amino acids. The V segment lost 5 bases and the J segment 5 bases; nucleotides outside the gene matches: 16. Germline V gives CDR1 SGHVS, CDR2 FNYEAQ. The full variable domain, rest sourced from reference TRBV7-6 and TRBJ2-3, is GAGVSQSPRYKVTKRGQDVALRCDPISGHVSLYWYRQALGQGPEFLTYFNYEAQQDKSGLPNDRFSAERPEGSISTLTIQRTEQRDSAMYRCASSQRPPRERGDTQYFGPGTRLTVL.

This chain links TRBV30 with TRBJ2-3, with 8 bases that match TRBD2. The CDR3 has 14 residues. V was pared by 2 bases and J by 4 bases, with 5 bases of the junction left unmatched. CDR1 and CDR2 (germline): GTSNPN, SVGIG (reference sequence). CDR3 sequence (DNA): TGTGCCTGGAGTACCGGGAGGGCTTCAGATACGCAGTATTTT. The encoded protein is CAWSTGRASDTQYF.

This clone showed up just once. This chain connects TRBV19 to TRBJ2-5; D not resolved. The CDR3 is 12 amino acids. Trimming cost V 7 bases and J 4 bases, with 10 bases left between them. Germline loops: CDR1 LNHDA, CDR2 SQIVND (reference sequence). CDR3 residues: CASNEVGETQYF. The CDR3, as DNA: TGTGCCAGTAACGAAGTCGGAGAGACCCAGTACTTC.

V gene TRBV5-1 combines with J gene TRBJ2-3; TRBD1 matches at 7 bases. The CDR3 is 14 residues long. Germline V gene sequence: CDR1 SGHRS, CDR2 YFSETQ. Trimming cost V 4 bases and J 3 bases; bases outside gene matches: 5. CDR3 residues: CASSPDRATDTQYF. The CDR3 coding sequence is TGCGCCAGCAGCCCTGACAGGGCGACAGATACGCAGTATTTT.

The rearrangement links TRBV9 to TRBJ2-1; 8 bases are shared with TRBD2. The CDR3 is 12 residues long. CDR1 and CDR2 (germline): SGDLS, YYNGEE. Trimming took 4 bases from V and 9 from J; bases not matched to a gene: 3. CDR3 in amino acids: CASSTTSGEQFF. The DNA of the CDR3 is TGTGCCAGCAGCACCACTAGCGGTGAGCAGTTCTTC. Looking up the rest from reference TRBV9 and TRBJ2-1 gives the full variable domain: DSGVTQTPKHLITATGQRVTLRCSPRSGDLSVYWYQQSLDQGLQFLIQYYNGEERAKGNILERFSAQQFPDLHSELNLSSLELGDSALYFCASSTTSGEQFFGPGTRLTVL.

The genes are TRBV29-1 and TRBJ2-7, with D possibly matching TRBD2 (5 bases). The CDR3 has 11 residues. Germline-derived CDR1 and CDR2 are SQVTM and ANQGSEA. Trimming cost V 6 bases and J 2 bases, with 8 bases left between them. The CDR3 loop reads CSVGVTYEQYF. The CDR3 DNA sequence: TGCAGCGTCGGGGTGACCTACGAGCAGTACTTC.

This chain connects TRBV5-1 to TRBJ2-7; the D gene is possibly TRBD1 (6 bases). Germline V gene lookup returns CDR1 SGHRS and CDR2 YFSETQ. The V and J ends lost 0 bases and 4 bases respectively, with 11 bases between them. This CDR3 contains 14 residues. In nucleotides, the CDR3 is TGCGCCAGCAGCTTGGATACAGGGAAGTACGAGCAGTACTTC. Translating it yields CASSLDTGKYEQYF.

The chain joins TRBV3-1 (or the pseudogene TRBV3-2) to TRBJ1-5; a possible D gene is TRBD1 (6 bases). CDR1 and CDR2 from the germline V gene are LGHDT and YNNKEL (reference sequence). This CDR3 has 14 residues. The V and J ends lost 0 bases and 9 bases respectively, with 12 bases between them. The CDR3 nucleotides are TGTGCCAGCAGCCAAGAAGGCTGGGGGCGGCCCCAGCATTTT. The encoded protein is CASSQEGWGRPQHF.

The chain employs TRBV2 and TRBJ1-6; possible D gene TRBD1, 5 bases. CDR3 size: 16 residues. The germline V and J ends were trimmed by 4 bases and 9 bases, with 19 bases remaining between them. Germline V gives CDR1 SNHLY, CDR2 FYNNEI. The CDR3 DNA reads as TGTGCCAGCAGTGTTAACTGGGCCAGCGGGGGTTCACCCCTCCACTTT. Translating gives CASSVNWASGGSPLHF.